Each of the 22 T cell receptor beta chains below was sequenced from the same sample in a study of cytomegalovirus exposure and HLA in healthy donors. PCR was performed using 60 Vbeta and 13 Jbeta primers. Clones were sequenced by immunoSEQ multiplex PCR, and TCRdb holds only the in-frame ones, with some missing. The sample includes roughly 130,000 clones, about 8.5% of them seen just once. The sample comprised PBMCs. These receptors came from a man between 35 and 55 years old in good health and CMV-seronegative.

V is TRBV5-5 and J is TRBJ1-1, with D uncertain. This CDR3 comprises 15 residues. The ends were cut back, 2 bases at V and 1 base at J, with 12 bases in the middle. Per germline, CDR1 SGHKS and CDR2 YYEKEE (reference sequence). Here the CDR3 reads CASSFFDLKNTEAFF. In nucleotides, the CDR3 is TGTGCCAGCAGCTTTTTCGATCTAAAGAACACTGAAGCTTTCTTT. Filled out from reference TRBV5-5 and TRBJ1-1, the complete variable domain reads DAGVTQSPTHLIKTRGQQVTLRCSPISGHKSVSWYQQVLGQGPQFIFQYYEKEERGRGNFPDRFSARQFPNYSSELNVNALLLGDSALYLCASSFFDLKNTEAFFGQGTRLTVV.

This clone was seen a few times. V is TRBV15 and J is TRBJ1-6; 10 bases fit TRBD1. This CDR3 has 15 amino acids. V shed 0 bases and J 10 bases; nucleotides not matched to a gene: 3. CDR1 LNHNV and CDR2 YYDKDF come from the germline V gene (reference sequence). In DNA form, the CDR3 reads TGTGCCACCAGCAGAGATCCGGGACAGGGGTCACCCCTCCACTTT. This encodes CATSRDPGQGSPLHF. Drawing the rest from reference TRBV15 and TRBJ1-6, the complete variable domain is DAMVIQNPRYQVTQFGKPVTLSCSQTLNHNVMYWYQQKSSQAPKLLFHYYDKDFNNEADTPDNFQSRRPNTSFCFLDIRSPGLGDTAMYLCATSRDPGQGSPLHFGNGTRLTVT.

J is TRBJ2-2 and V is TRBV15; 7 nucleotides match TRBD1. Trimming removed 0 bases from V and 4 bases from J; junction bases left unmatched: 8. There are 17 residues in the CDR3. Germline CDR1 is LNHNV and CDR2 is YYDKDF (reference sequence). Here the CDR3 DNA reads TGTGCCACCAGCAGAGAGAGGGGGCCGTTTAGCACCGGGGAGCTGTTTTTT. It encodes CATSRERGPFSTGELFF.

As for this clone: Within the sample, other DNA sequences also encode this same CDR3. The gene calls are TRBV2 and TRBJ2-7; D is possibly TRBD1 (5 bases). This CDR3 has 12 amino acids. Germline V gene lookup returns CDR1 SNHLY and CDR2 FYNNEI. V lost 9 bases and J 0 bases, leaving 9 bases between the germline ends. CDR3: CASRDSSYEQYF. The CDR3 coding sequence is TGTGCCAGTCGAGACAGCTCCTACGAGCAGTACTTC.

This chain uses TRBV9 with TRBJ1-1, with 8 bases that match TRBD1. The germline gives CDR1 SGDLS, CDR2 YYNGEE. Losses at the gene ends were 4 bases for V and 1 base for J; bases not matched to a gene: 6. This CDR3 spans 15 amino acids. The CDR3 spells CASSPSGTGNTEAFF. DNA for the CDR3: TGTGCCAGCAGCCCCTCCGGGACAGGGAACACTGAAGCTTTCTTT.

This clone occurred a few times. One junction end does not reproduce the germline sequence, and a read error may be involved. This specimen includes other DNA sequences encoding the same CDR3. The rearrangement uses TRBV5-6 and TRBJ1-1; D is uncertain. This CDR3 has 12 amino acids. In germline, CDR1 is SGHDT, CDR2 YYEEEE. The CDR3 protein is CASSLATGGAFF. CDR3 coding DNA: TGTGCAAGCAGTTTGGCGACGGGAGGAGCTTTCTTT.

V and J are TRBV5-1 and TRBJ2-1; 11 bases are a match to TRBD2. This CDR3 contains 15 residues. V gave up 6 bases and J gave up 0 bases; unmatched junction bases: 2. From germline, CDR1 is SGHRS and CDR2 YFSETQ. CDR3 residues: CASNSGGGSYNEQFF. The DNA of the CDR3 is TGCGCCAGCAATAGCGGGGGGGGCTCCTACAATGAGCAGTTCTTC.

The chain is built from TRBV4-1 and TRBJ2-1; D uncertain. Germline loops: CDR1 MGHRA, CDR2 YSYEKL. Trimming removed 6 bases at V and 1 base at J, with 16 bases between. The CDR3 length is 16 residues. The DNA of the CDR3 is TGCGCCAGCAGTCCTGACGGAGTGCCGTCCTACAATGAGCAGTTCTTC. This translates into CASSPDGVPSYNEQFF.

The gene calls are TRBV7-8 and TRBJ2-5; maybe TRBD1 (5 bases). The CDR3 is 16 amino acids. Trimming took 5 bases from V and 2 from J, leaving 18 bases between them. The V gene's germline CDR1 is SGHVS and CDR2 FQNEAQ. Here the CDR3 DNA reads TGTGCCAGCAGCGCCTACGGTGACAGAAGACAAGAGACCCAGTACTTC. This encodes CASSAYGDRRQETQYF.

The chain links TRBV7-9 to TRBJ2-2; D is possibly TRBD1 (6 bases). Germline lookup yields CDR1 SEHNR and CDR2 FQNEAQ (reference sequence). The CDR3 is 15 amino acids. With 5 bases removed from V and 0 bases from J, the gap between germline ends came to 10 bases. The CDR3 spells CASSKGQTNTGELFF. The DNA for the CDR3 is TGTGCCAGCAGCAAAGGACAGACGAACACCGGGGAGCTGTTTTTT.

This clone has just a few counts. The CDR3 DNA sequence: TGTGCCTGGGGGAGACTTGGCTACACCTTC. Translation: CAWGRLGYTF. The chain uses TRBV30 and TRBJ1-2; unclear D gene. Trimming shortened V by 5 bases and J by 7 bases, and 8 bases separated the two germline ends. This CDR3 comprises 10 residues. Germline V lookup: CDR1 GTSNPN, CDR2 SVGIG (reference sequence).

This clone was observed a few times. In nucleotides, the CDR3 is TGTGCCAGTAGTATAGAGACTAGCTACGAGCAGTACTTC. Translating gives CASSIETSYEQYF. This chain joins TRBV19 and TRBJ2-7; a weak D match, TRBD2 (6 bases). The CDR3 has 13 amino acids. Trimming left V 0 bases short and J 3 bases short, with 6 bases between. Per germline, CDR1 LNHDA and CDR2 SQIVND (reference sequence). The full variable domain, in which reference TRBV19 and TRBJ2-7 provide the parts outside the CDR3, is DGGITQSPKYLFRKEGQNVTLSCEQNLNHDAMYWYRQDPGQGLRLIYYSQIVNDFQKGDIAEGYSVSREKKESFPLTVTSAQKNPTAFYLCASSIETSYEQYFGPGTRLTVT.

V is TRBV19 and J is TRBJ2-2; 9 bases are shared with TRBD1. This CDR3 spans 14 amino acids. From germline, CDR1 is LNHDA and CDR2 SQIVND (reference sequence). V shed 5 bases and J 6 bases; nucleotides not matched to a gene: 4. CDR3 sequence (DNA): TGTGCCAGTAGTTGGACAGGGGTCGCCGGGGAGCTGTTTTTT. Its translation is CASSWTGVAGELFF.

This clone was detected a few times. The chain uses TRBV6-4 and TRBJ1-3; D gene uncertain. The J call may be in error: the DNA end matches TRBJ2-2 better. This CDR3 comprises 12 residues. The germline CDR1 and CDR2 sequences are MRHNA and SNTAGT. For the CDR3, the DNA is TGTGCCAGCAGTGGAGGCCCCGGGGAGCTGTTTTTT. Translation gives CASSGGPGELFF.

The genes are TRBV7-6 and TRBJ2-7; 12 nucleotides agree with TRBD1. Germline lookup yields CDR1 SGHVS and CDR2 FNYEAQ. V shed 5 bases and J 6 bases; nucleotides not matched to a gene: 11. The CDR3 covers 16 residues. CDR3: CASSPFAGTGGAEQYF. DNA of the CDR3: TGTGCCAGCAGCCCCTTTGCTGGGACAGGGGGCGCCGAGCAGTACTTC. The entire variable domain, with the rest obtained from reference TRBV7-6 and TRBJ2-7, is as follows: GAGVSQSPRYKVTKRGQDVALRCDPISGHVSLYWYRQALGQGPEFLTYFNYEAQQDKSGLPNDRFSAERPEGSISTLTIQRTEQRDSAMYRCASSPFAGTGGAEQYFGPGTRLTVT.

This CDR3 is CASSEYGGRYGYTF. DNA for the CDR3: TGTGCCAGCAGTGAATATGGTGGTCGGTATGGCTACACCTTC. This rearrangement joins TRBV25-1 to TRBJ1-2; D unresolved. CDR3 size: 14 residues. In germline, CDR1 is MGHDK, CDR2 SYGVNS. Trimming cost V 0 bases and J 5 bases, with 10 bases left between them.

The CDR3 nucleotides are TGCGCCAGCAGCTCACAGGGGAACACTGAAGCTTTCTTT. It specifies CASSSQGNTEAFF. The V and J genes are TRBV5-1 and TRBJ1-1, with D possibly being TRBD1 (6 bases). There are 13 residues in the CDR3. Trimming cost V 3 bases and J 1 base, with 7 bases left between them. CDR1 is SGHRS and CDR2 is YFSETQ in the germline V gene.

V and J are TRBV5-6 and TRBJ1-4; D gene unclear. Trimming cost V 4 bases and J 13 bases, with 14 bases left between them. The CDR3 has 12 amino acids. Germline values: CDR1 SGHDT, CDR2 YYEEEE. The CDR3: CASSLGGLGLFF. The CDR3 DNA sequence: TGTGCCAGCAGCCTAGGAGGCTTGGGACTGTTTTTT. Combining the CDR3 with reference TRBV5-6 and TRBJ1-4 gives the whole variable domain DAGVTQSPTHLIKTRGQQVTLRCSPKSGHDTVSWYQQALGQGPQFIFQYYEEEERQRGNFPDRFSGHQFPNYSSELNVNALLLGDSALYLCASSLGGLGLFFGSGTQLSVL.

The table lists this clone with a few counts. The junction and the germline gene differ at one end; a read error may be behind it. V usage is TRBV4-1 and J usage is TRBJ1-6; unclear D gene. CDR1 MGHRA and CDR2 YSYEKL come from the germline V gene. This CDR3 is built from 15 residues. The CDR3 sequence: CASSQGPHPYSPLHF. In DNA, the CDR3 is TGCGCCAGCAGCCAAGGCCCTCACCCCTATTCACCCCTACACTTT.

The V call is TRBV7-9, the J call TRBJ2-1, with D perhaps matching TRBD1 (6 bases). Germline CDR1 and CDR2: SEHNR and FQNEAQ (reference sequence). Trimming took 4 bases from V and 2 from J, leaving 12 bases between them. The length of the CDR3 is 15 residues. Written as DNA, the CDR3 is TGTGCCAGCAGCTCCTCAGACAGGCCCTACAATGAGCAGTTCTTC. This codes for CASSSSDRPYNEQFF.

The chain has TRBV6-1 and TRBJ2-5; no clear D. Germline lookup yields CDR1 MNHNS and CDR2 SASEGT. This CDR3 is built from 14 residues. V gave up 1 base and J gave up 7 bases, with 13 bases separating them. CDR3 in DNA: TGTGCCAGCAGTGAAGTTAGATCACCCCCGACCCAGTACTTC. This codes for CASSEVRSPPTQYF.

This clone has a handful of counts. The chain combines TRBV11-2 with TRBJ1-3; tentative D call: TRBD1 (6 bases). Between the trimmed V and J ends, which lost 0 bases and 2 bases, there was a span of 8 bases. CDR3 size: 15 residues. Germline loops: CDR1 SGHAT, CDR2 FQNNGV. CDR3 amino acids: CASSLEDSPGNTIYF. The CDR3 nucleotides are TGTGCCAGCAGCTTAGAGGACAGTCCTGGAAACACCATATATTTT.